This T cell receptor beta chain was captured by sequencing in a study of OX40 agonist ivuxolimab in advanced cancers. At the level of the study: Males comprised approximately 81% of the group, whose mean age was roughly 64 years (range 23 to 79). It was permissible to have had prior anti-PD-1, anti-PD-L1 or anti-CTLA-4 therapy, and around 40% had some.

Any history of autoimmune disease or systemic immunosuppression disqualified patients. Baseline, cycle 4 day 1, and cycle 7 day 1 were the blood sampling points. The V end was cut by 4 bases, the J end by 4 bases, with 21 bases between. This CDR3 has 16 amino acids. The germline gives CDR1 SQVTM, CDR2 ANQGSEA. The protocol was immunoSEQ multiplex PCR, while the TCRdb copy is restricted to in-frame clones and leaves out a portion. The top ten clones hold 0.7% to 0.9% of a sample with approximately 82,000 clones, less than 90% of them seen once. This clonotype was sampled from an adult with an advanced solid tumor such as melanoma, head and neck, liver or kidney cancer. This rearrangement joins TRBV29-1 to TRBJ2-3; D is possibly TRBD2 (5 bases). The sample here was CD4+ or CD8+ T cells sorted from blood, taken in a trial of the OX40 agonist ivuxolimab. The CDR3 is CSVAFFGEIPPDTQYF. The CDR3 region has the DNA TGCAGCGTTGCATTTTTTGGGGAGATACCCCCAGATACGCAGTATTTT.